This TCR beta chain was identified during a study of T cell responses to AZD1222 COVID-19 vaccine. The CDR3 is made up of 15 amino acids. Germline trimming cut 6 bases from V and 9 bases from J; bases unmatched to any gene: 15. CDR1 and CDR2 from the germline V gene are MDHEN and SYDVKM. Note on this clone: The antigen is unknown.

The data were produced by immunoSEQ multiplex PCR, yet TCRdb's version contains in-frame clones alone and is incomplete. This table has 180,000 or so clones, 90% to 95% appearing once. Study-wide findings and caveats: Clonal diversity may have been underestimated in mostly white British donors. Vaccination with two AZD1222 doses was followed by a rise in Spike-specific TCR breadth and depth. As reported, nearly half of all spike-specific TCRs target variant regions that are unmutated. CD4 TCRs associated with vaccination spanned spike, dominating at 160-218 and 743-854.

The rearrangement uses TRBV28 and TRBJ1-2; 8 positions match TRBD1. Sample: peripheral blood, taken 28 days after the second dose of the MenACWY control vaccine. The TCR was taken from an adult who received the MenACWY meningococcal vaccine as a control. Here the CDR3 reads CASRPGDRKSMSYTF. The CDR3 region has the DNA TGTGCCAGCAGACCCGGGGACAGGAAATCTATGAGCTACACCTTC.